A single sample is the source of the 8 T cell receptor beta chains below, sequenced in a study of molecular identifiers for immune sequencing clone quantification (dated by TCRdb to the late 2010s). Library preparation used PCR. TCRdb lists the instrument as Illumina HiSeq 4000. TCRdb trimmed the raw reads at Q25, called clones with MiXCR and kept productive beta chains. Rows with one shared CDR3 protein collapse into an entry with the most common genes and DNA. This sample holds about 640,000 distinct CDR3 sequences; about 20% were observed only once. In total, the top ten clones hold roughly 0.83% of the sample. Sequenced input: naive CD8+ T cells from blood, with Jurkat cell RNA spiked in. The cell subset or site tag for this specimen amounts to: FACS-sorted CD8+CD4-CCR7+CD45RA+ naive T cells. The receptors were gathered from a human donor in good health. Some libraries in this study had Jurkat cell RNA spiked in.

This chain uses TRBV10-3 with TRBJ1-2; no reliable D call. The CDR3 runs 14 residues. Trimming removed 0 bases at V and 3 bases at J, with 8 bases between. Germline V gives CDR1 ENHRY, CDR2 SYGVKD. CDR3 sequence (DNA): TGTGCCATCAGTGAGTCTGGCACCTACTATGGCTACACCTTC. It encodes CAISESGTYYGYTF.

This clonotype was recorded many times. The chain has TRBV20-1 and TRBJ2-7; no clear D. V gave up 0 bases and J gave up 6 bases, with 18 bases separating them. Germline values: CDR1 DFQATT, CDR2 SNEGSKA (reference sequence). CDR3 length: 15 residues. CDR3 nucleotide sequence: TGCAGTGCTAGAGATGATACTTCAGGAATGGGCGAGCAGTACTTC. Translation: CSARDDTSGMGEQYF.

This clonotype came up many times. This sequence joins TRBV7-9 and TRBJ2-3; D could derive from TRBD1 or TRBD2 (5 bases each). Per the germline V gene, CDR1 is SEHNR and CDR2 is FQNEAQ (reference sequence). The CDR3 runs 15 residues. The V end lost 5 bases, the J end lost 5 bases, and 17 bases lay between the germline ends. CDR3 residues: CASSRPEGLEDTQYF. The CDR3 bases are TGTGCCAGCAGCCGCCCTGAGGGGTTGGAAGATACGCAGTATTTT.

Only a few counts were recorded for this clonotype. This chain links TRBV9 with TRBJ2-7; 8 bases map to TRBD2. The CDR3 is 14 amino acids. Germline loops: CDR1 SGDLS, CDR2 YYNGEE. V lost 9 bases and J lost 5; bases outside the gene matches: 13. The CDR3 loop reads CATNREGLGDEQYF. Written as DNA, the CDR3 is TGTGCCACCAACAGAGAGGGACTAGGGGACGAGCAGTACTTC.

This clonotype occurred many times. The chain uses TRBV4-3 and TRBJ1-2; D is unresolved. The CDR3 is made up of 16 amino acids. V was trimmed by 1 base and J by 1 base, leaving 13 bases between them. The germline V gene has CDR1 LGHNA and CDR2 YSLEER. The CDR3, as DNA: TGCGCCAGCAGCCAAGCTACAGAGATACTTAACTATGGCTACACCTTC. Translated, it gives CASSQATEILNYGYTF.

This chain's CDR3 is CATQWGGGYTEAFF. In nucleotides, the CDR3 is TGTGCCACCCAGTGGGGGGGTGGATACACTGAAGCTTTCTTT. The chain recombines TRBV19 with TRBJ1-1, with D possibly matching TRBD1 (5 bases). Germline V CDR1 and CDR2: LNHDA, SQIVND (reference sequence). This CDR3 contains 14 residues. Trimming removed 10 bases from V and 3 bases from J, with 18 bases in between.

This clonotype was observed a handful of times. The DNA of the CDR3 is TGTGCCAGCAGTGGACCCTTAGGGCAGCTCATGAACACTGAAGCTTTCTTT. The encoded protein is CASSGPLGQLMNTEAFF. The genes are TRBV25-1 and TRBJ1-1, with D unresolved. The CDR3 is made up of 17 amino acids. CDR1 and CDR2 from the germline V gene are MGHDK and SYGVNS. V lost 4 bases, J lost 0 bases, and 18 bases lay in between.

In its sample, this clonotype was seen many times. The chain couples TRBV5-1 to TRBJ1-1; 7 nucleotides align to TRBD1. This CDR3 spans 16 amino acids. Trimming took 4 bases from V and 1 from J; bases not matched to a gene: 10. Germline V CDR1 and CDR2: SGHRS, YFSETQ. This CDR3 reads CASSPGQVLSNTEAFF. The CDR3 region has the DNA TGCGCCAGCAGCCCCGGACAGGTATTATCGAACACTGAAGCTTTCTTT. The full variable domain, in which reference TRBV5-1 and TRBJ1-1 provide the parts outside the CDR3, is KAGVTQTPRYLIKTRGQQVTLSCSPISGHRSVSWYQQTPGQGLQFLFEYFSETQRNKGNFPGRFSGRQFSNSRSEMNVSTLELGDSALYLCASSPGQVLSNTEAFFGQGTRLTVV.